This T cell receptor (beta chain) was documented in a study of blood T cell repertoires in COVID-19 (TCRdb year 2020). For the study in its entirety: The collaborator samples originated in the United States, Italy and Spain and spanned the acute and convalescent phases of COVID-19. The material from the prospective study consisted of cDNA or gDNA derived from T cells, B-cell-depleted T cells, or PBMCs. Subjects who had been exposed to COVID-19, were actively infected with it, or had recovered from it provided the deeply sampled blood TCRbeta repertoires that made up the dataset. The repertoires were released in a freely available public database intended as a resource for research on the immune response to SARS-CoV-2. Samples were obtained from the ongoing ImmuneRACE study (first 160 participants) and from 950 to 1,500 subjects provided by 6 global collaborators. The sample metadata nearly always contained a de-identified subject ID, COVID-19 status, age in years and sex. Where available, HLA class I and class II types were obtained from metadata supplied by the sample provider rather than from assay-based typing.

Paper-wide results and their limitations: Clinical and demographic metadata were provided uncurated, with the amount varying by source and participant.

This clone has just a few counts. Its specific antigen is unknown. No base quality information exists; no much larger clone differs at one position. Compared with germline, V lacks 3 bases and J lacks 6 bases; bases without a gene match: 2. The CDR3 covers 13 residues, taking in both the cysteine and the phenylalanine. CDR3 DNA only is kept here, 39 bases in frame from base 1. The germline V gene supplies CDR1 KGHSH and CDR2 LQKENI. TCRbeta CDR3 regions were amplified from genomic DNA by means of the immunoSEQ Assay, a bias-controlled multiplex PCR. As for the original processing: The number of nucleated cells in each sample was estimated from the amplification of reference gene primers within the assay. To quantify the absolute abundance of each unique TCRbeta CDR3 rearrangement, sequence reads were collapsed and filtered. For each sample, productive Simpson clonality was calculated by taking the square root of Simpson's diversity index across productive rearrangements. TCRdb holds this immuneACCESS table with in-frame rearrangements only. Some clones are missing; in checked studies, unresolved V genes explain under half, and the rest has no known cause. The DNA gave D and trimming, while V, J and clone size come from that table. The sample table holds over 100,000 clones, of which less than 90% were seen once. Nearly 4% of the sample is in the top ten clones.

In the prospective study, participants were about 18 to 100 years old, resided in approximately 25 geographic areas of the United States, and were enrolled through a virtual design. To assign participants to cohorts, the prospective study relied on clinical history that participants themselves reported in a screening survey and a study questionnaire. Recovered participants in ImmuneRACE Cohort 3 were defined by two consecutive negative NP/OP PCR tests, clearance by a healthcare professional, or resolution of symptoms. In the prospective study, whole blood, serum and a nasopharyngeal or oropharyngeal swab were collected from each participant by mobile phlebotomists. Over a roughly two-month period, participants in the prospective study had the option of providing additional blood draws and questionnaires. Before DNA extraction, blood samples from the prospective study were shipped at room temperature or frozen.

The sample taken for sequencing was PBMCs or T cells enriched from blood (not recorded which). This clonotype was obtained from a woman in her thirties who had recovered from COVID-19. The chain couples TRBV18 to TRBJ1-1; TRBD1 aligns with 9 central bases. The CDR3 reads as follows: CASSPGQGSEAFF. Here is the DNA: TGTGCCAGCTCACCCGGACAGGGGTCTGAAGCTTTCTTT. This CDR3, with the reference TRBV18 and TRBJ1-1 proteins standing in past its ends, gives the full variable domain NAGVMQNPRHLVRRRGQEARLRCSPMKGHSHVYWYRQLPEEGLKFMVYLQKENIIDESGMPKERFSAEFPKEGPSILRIQQVVRGDSAAYFCASSPGQGSEAFFGQGTRLTVV.